This T cell receptor (beta chain) was identified during a study of T cells in localized non-small cell lung cancer (dated by TCRdb to about 2020). Background for the entire study: The study examined T cell repertoires in a few hundred patients with early-stage NSCLC and compared tumors with uninvolved tumor-adjacent lungs. The cohort comprised around 240 treatment-naïve NSCLC patients with resected, localized lung tumors. Of the NSCLC patients, approximately 130 were male and approximately 97 were female, and the mean age was approximately 69 years. The research as a whole found: Because the study design was exploratory, TCR variables were selected using unadjusted p-values without false-discovery rate correction. A median of approximately 55 of the top 100 tumor clones were detected in paired uninvolved adjacent lung, and 28 of these tumor clones were also found among the top 100 clones of the paired uninvolved adjacent lung. Longer overall survival was associated with higher T cell density in blood, whereas shorter survival was associated with higher clonality in adjacent lung. The highest T cell clonality was observed in uninvolved tumor-adjacent lung, where clonality exceeded that of tumor, suggesting that antigenic responses were more focused in uninvolved tumor-adjacent lung. Because multi-region sequencing of the tumors was not done, intratumor heterogeneity could not be ruled out.

At diagnosis, peripheral blood, uninvolved tumor-adjacent lung and tumor were collected and were preserved as a mix of fresh-frozen and FFPE material. For TCR repertoire profiling, the blood samples were analyzed as peripheral blood mononuclear cells. Based on the germline V gene, the CDR1 and CDR2 sequences are SGHRS and YFSETQ. The CDR3 sequence holds 13 residues, the cysteine and phenylalanine included. The DNA shown is the 39-base CDR3, in frame from base 1. TCR beta CDR3 regions were sequenced from DNA using the immunoSEQ Assay. The authors' analysis ran thus. T cell density was computed as TCR beta template counts normalized to usable DNA estimated by amplifying housekeeping genes. Richness was estimated with the preseqR package, extrapolating to 400,000 templates for PBMC samples and 120,000 templates for tissue samples. Clonality was calculated as one minus Pielou's evenness. Differential abundance testing on productive amino-acid clonotypes, with a minimum total count of 5 and an alpha of 0.1, was used to identify tissue-enriched TCRs. The Jaccard Index and the Morisita Overlap Index were used to measure how much the repertoires overlapped between compartments. GLIPH grouped TCR beta CDR3s together with public tetramer-defined viral CDR3s, and a viral motif had to include at least three viral sequences and also show V-gene enrichment. TCRdb mirrors the immuneACCESS table, restricted to in-frame sequences. Some clones are absent from its copies; in checked studies, under half trace to an unresolved V gene, and the reason for the others is unknown. That table supplies the V and J calls and clone size; D and trimming were determined from the DNA. Counted in this sample were some 50,000 clones; under 90% of them appeared once. The top ten clonotypes cover roughly 18% of the sample.

Concerning this clone: This receptor's antigen is unknown. The junction departs from germline at one end; a sequencing error may be responsible.

The sample was peripheral blood mononuclear cells, taken before any cancer treatment. This clonotype was obtained from a man aged 35-75 years with stage III lung adenocarcinoma. Recombination connected TRBV5-1 to TRBJ2-3, with no reliable assignment of the D segment. The bases read TGTGCCAGCAGCTCAGACTCGGCGGATACGCAGTATTTT. Its coded protein is CASSSDSADTQYF.